The clone carrying this T cell receptor (beta chain) was observed many times. Its antigen is undetermined. The sample belongs to a study of T cells in Graves' hyperthyroidism and ophthalmopathy. Study as a whole: Staff took peripheral blood when the initial diagnosis was made, before any treatment began. General study findings and limits: Ophthalmopathy and stable hyperthyroidism were told apart by a 13 V-J model. Appearing also in blood were most of the thyroid clonotypes expanded above 0.001.

V lost 4 bases to trimming and J lost 3 bases, with 10 bases between them. Germline V gene sequence: CDR1 SQVTM, CDR2 ANQGSEA. The CDR3 sequence is 14 residues long. Amplification of TCR beta CDR3 regions used RNA as the template. First-round RT-PCR of the TCR CDR3 relied on the HTBI primer set. TCRdb recomputed calls from the multiplex PCR reads with MiXCR, one row per CDR3 protein. The sample contains roughly 840,000 distinct CDR3 sequences, around 38% of which appear only once. Sequencing input: blood. This receptor was taken from a man between 18 and 29 years old with Graves' hyperthyroidism. The chain carries TRBV29-1 and TRBJ2-6; D unresolved. CDR3 sequence: CSVGGSGGANVLTF. The CDR3 DNA sequence: TGCAGCGTTGGTGGGTCCGGTGGGGCCAACGTCCTGACTTTC.